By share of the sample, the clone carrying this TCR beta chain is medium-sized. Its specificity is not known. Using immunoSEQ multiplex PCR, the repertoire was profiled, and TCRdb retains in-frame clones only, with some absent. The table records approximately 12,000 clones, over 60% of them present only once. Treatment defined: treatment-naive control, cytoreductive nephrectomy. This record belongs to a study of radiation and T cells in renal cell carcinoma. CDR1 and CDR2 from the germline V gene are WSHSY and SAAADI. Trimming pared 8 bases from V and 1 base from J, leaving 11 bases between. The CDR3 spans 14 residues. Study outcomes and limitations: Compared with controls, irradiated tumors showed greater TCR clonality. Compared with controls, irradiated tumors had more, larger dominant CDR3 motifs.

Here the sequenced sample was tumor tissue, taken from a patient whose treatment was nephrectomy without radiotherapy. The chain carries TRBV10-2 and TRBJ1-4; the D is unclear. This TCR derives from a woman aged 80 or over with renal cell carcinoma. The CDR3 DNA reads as TGCGCCAGCCTTTCTTTGCAAACTAATGAAAAACTGTTTTTT. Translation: CASLSLQTNEKLFF.